This T cell receptor (beta chain) emerged from a study of cytomegalovirus exposure and HLA in healthy donors. These donors, healthy bone marrow donors, were studied. Nominally healthy donors provided the samples, though records likely missed some immune exposures. The CDR3 sequence is 15 residues long. Germline values: CDR1 SGHTS, CDR2 YDEGEE. J lost 0 bases, V lost 4 bases, and 6 bases had no gene match. For this clone: Its antigen is unknown.

Study-level results: Previous analysis showed most TCR beta V segments were productive about 87% or about 30% of the time.

The PCR used 60 Vbeta and 13 Jbeta primers. Method: immunoSEQ multiplex PCR; TCRdb's copy keeps in-frame clones and lacks some. The table records 100,000 to 150,000 clones, more than 70% of them present only once. This sequence originates from a man between 50 and 59 years old in good health and CMV-seropositive. This chain links TRBV5-8 with TRBJ1-1; TRBD1 matches 7 bases. The sequenced sample consisted of PBMCs. CDR3 sequence: CASSRGTVMNTEAFF. The CDR3 DNA is TGTGCCAGCAGCCGAGGGACAGTCATGAACACTGAAGCTTTCTTT.